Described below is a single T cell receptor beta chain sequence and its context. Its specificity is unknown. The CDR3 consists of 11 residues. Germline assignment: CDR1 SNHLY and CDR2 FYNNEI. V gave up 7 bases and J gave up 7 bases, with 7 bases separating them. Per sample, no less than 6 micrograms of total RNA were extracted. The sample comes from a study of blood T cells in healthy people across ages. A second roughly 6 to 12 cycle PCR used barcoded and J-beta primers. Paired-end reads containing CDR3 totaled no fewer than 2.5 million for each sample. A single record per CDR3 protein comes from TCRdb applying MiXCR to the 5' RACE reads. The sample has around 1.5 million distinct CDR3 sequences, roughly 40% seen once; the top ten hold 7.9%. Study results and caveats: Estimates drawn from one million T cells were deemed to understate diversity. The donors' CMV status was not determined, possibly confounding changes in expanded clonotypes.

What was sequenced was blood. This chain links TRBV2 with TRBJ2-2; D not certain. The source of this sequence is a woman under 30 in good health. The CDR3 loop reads CASIWGGELFF. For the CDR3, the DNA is TGTGCCAGCATTTGGGGCGGGGAGCTGTTTTTT. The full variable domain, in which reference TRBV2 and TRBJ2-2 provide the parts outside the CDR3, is EPEVTQTPSHQVTQMGQEVILRCVPISNHLYFYWYRQILGQKVEFLVSFYNNEISEKSEIFDDQFSVERPDGSNFTLKIRSTKLEDSAMYFCASIWGGELFFGEGSRLTVL.